This T cell receptor beta chain was found in a study of cytomegalovirus exposure and HLA in healthy donors. While unrecorded immune exposures were likely, the donors were nominally healthy when sampled. Germline-derived CDR1 and CDR2 are SGDLS and YYNGEE. The CDR3 totals 15 residues. Trimming removed 4 bases from V and 2 bases from J; junction bases left unmatched: 5. The study's findings and limits: Researchers counted roughly 160 TCR beta chains as cytomegalovirus-associated. The authors judged a highly shared variant cluster likely a sequencing artifact. Later genetic work tied a missense DCLRE1C variant to beta-chain V and J trimming.

Researchers ran the PCR with 60 Vbeta and 13 Jbeta primers. Profiled with immunoSEQ multiplex PCR; TCRdb holds only in-frame clones, not every one. Seen here are around 150,000 clones, about 75% observed once, and the top ten hold around 0.89%. For this clone: The antigen remains unidentified.

The TCR sequence derives from a woman aged 45-59 years in good health and CMV-seropositive. The sample taken for sequencing was PBMCs. This rearrangement joins TRBV9 to TRBJ2-1; 8 nucleotides line up with TRBD2. CDR3 sequence (DNA): TGTGCCAGCAGCCCAAGACTAGCGACCTACAATGAGCAGTTCTTC. This gives the protein CASSPRLATYNEQFF.